The clone carrying this TCR beta chain showed up just a few times. With V trimmed by 3 bases and J by 5 bases, 0 bases remained unmatched. CDR1 MDHEN and CDR2 SYDVKM come from the germline V gene. The CDR3 runs 13 residues. The data were taken from a study of beta chain features in type 1 diabetes. The authors reverse transcribed all of the isolated RNA, so sequencing captured expressed TCRB transcripts. Clones were sequenced by immunoSEQ multiplex PCR, and TCRdb holds only the in-frame ones, with some missing. In the table there are more than 150,000 clones, about an eighth of which are singletons. V and J are TRBV28 and TRBJ1-4, with TRBD1 matching over 7 bases. The sequencing input was central memory CD4+ T cells from blood. The receptor's source is a woman aged 18-29 years in good health. CDR3 in DNA: TGTGCCAGCAGTTTGGGACAGAATGAAAAACTGTTTTTT. Its translation: CASSLGQNEKLFF.